The rows below give T cell receptor beta chains drawn from one sample of a study of T cell changes during pregnancy in multiple sclerosis. Profiled with immunoSEQ multiplex PCR; TCRdb holds only in-frame clones, not every one. The table records some 74,000 clones, 85% to 95% of them present only once. This material consisted of peripheral blood, taken before pregnancy. These receptors all come from a female donor with multiple sclerosis, enrolled in a pregnancy study. The CDR3 runs from the conserved cysteine through the conserved F or W. D genes are given only for firm matches. The size of a clone is reported for some rows only, either as once, few or many, or as a class for expanded clones.

CDR3 length,clone size,D gene,V gene,J gene,CDR3 protein,CDR3 DNA
13,NA,NA,TRBV30,TRBJ1-4,CAWTTGYNEKLFF,TGTGCCTGGACGACGGGATATAATGAAAAACTGTTTTTT
16,NA,TRBD1,TRBV4-2,TRBJ2-7,CASSQVVGTGSYEQYF,TGTGCCAGCAGCCAAGTGGTCGGGACAGGCTCCTACGAGCAGTACTTC
17,once,TRBD2,TRBV7-2,TRBJ2-1,CASSLAQGLAEDNEQFF,TGTGCCAGCAGCTTAGCGCAGGGACTAGCGGAAGACAATGAGCAGTTCTTC
13,NA,TRBD2,TRBV14,TRBJ2-7,CASSSGRVYEQYF,TGTGCCAGCAGCAGCGGGAGGGTCTACGAGCAGTACTTC
16,NA,TRBD1,TRBV5-1,TRBJ2-1,CASSFWPGTGVGEQFF,TGCGCCAGCAGCTTTTGGCCGGGGACAGGGGTTGGTGAGCAGTTCTTC
14,NA,TRBD2,TRBV7-8,TRBJ2-7,CASSPLTSGYEQYF,TGTGCCAGCAGCCCATTGACTAGCGGATACGAGCAGTACTTC
14,once,NA,TRBV23-1,TRBJ2-7,CATKTVGVGNEQYF,TGCGCCACCAAGACAGTTGGCGTAGGCAACGAGCAGTACTTC
14,once,TRBD1,TRBV5-8,TRBJ2-4,CASSLSDRGNIQYF,TGTGCCAGCAGCTTGTCGGACAGGGGAAACATTCAGTACTTC
14,NA,TRBD2,TRBV27,TRBJ2-7,CASSFGLAGYEQYF,TGTGCCAGCAGTTTCGGACTAGCGGGATACGAGCAGTACTTC
13,NA,NA,TRBV6-1,TRBJ2-7,CASSDRLDYEQYF,TGTGCCAGCAGCGATCGACTAGACTACGAGCAGTACTTC
15,NA,NA,TRBV10-3,TRBJ1-3,CAIRPDRDSGNTIYF,TGTGCCATCAGACCCGACAGAGACTCTGGAAACACCATATATTTT
14,NA,NA,TRBV7-2,TRBJ2-7,CASSLVALSYEQYF,TGTGCCAGCAGCTTGGTAGCGCTATCCTACGAGCAGTACTTC
15,NA,NA,TRBV11-2,TRBJ1-3,CASSPPGIWGNTIYF,TGTGCCAGCAGCCCTCCCGGGATATGGGGAAACACCATATATTTT
13,few,TRBD1,TRBV10-3,TRBJ1-1,CAISQGANAEAFF,TGTGCCATCAGTCAGGGGGCCAACGCTGAAGCTTTCTTT
14,NA,TRBD1,TRBV6-5,TRBJ1-2,CASKQGVSRYGYTF,TGTGCCAGCAAACAGGGGGTTAGTCGTTATGGCTACACCTTC
18,NA,TRBD2,TRBV4-2,TRBJ2-3,CASSQVTTGGSDTDTQYF,TGTGCCAGCAGCCAAGTAACCACGGGGGGTAGCGACACAGATACGCAGTATTTT
16,NA,TRBD1,TRBV14,TRBJ2-2,CASSPWTGRNTGELFF,TGTGCCAGCAGCCCGTGGACAGGAAGGAACACCGGGGAGCTGTTTTTT
12,few,TRBD1,TRBV2,TRBJ2-7,CASSPDRGEQYF,TGTGCCAGCAGCCCTGACAGGGGCGAGCAGTACTTC
13,once,NA,TRBV28,TRBJ1-2,CASRYRLLYGYTF,TGTGCCAGCAGATACAGGTTATTGTATGGCTACACCTTC
15,NA,TRBD1,TRBV5-4,TRBJ1-1,CASSLGQGGGTEAFF,TGTGCCAGCAGCTTGGGACAGGGTGGGGGGACTGAAGCTTTCTTT
14,once,TRBD1,TRBV9,TRBJ1-3,CASSGTGAGNTIYF,TGTGCCAGCAGCGGGACAGGGGCTGGAAACACCATATATTTT
16,NA,TRBD2,TRBV18,TRBJ2-1,CASSPLAGPSGNEQFF,TGTGCCAGCTCACCCCTAGCGGGACCGAGCGGCAATGAGCAGTTCTTC
13,NA,NA,TRBV30,TRBJ1-3,CAFSHEAGNTIYF,TGTGCCTTTAGCCACGAGGCTGGAAACACCATATATTTT
14,NA,TRBD2,TRBV7-3,TRBJ2-2,CASSSLAGAGELFF,TGTGCCAGCAGCTCCCTAGCGGGAGCCGGGGAGCTGTTTTTT
17,NA,TRBD2,TRBV19,TRBJ2-1,CASAVLAGGPLNNEQFF,TGTGCCAGTGCCGTCCTAGCGGGAGGGCCTCTGAACAATGAGCAGTTCTTC
13,NA,TRBD2,TRBV29-1,TRBJ2-7,CSVLAGGPYEQYF,TGCAGCGTTCTAGCGGGAGGGCCCTACGAGCAGTACTTC
16,few,TRBD1,TRBV27,TRBJ1-1,CASYAGEGQGGWEAFF,TGTGCCAGCTATGCGGGAGAGGGACAGGGGGGGTGGGAAGCTTTCTTT
16,NA,TRBD2,TRBV27,TRBJ2-1,CASARLAGGEDNEQFF,TGTGCCAGCGCCAGACTAGCGGGAGGCGAGGACAATGAGCAGTTCTTC
15,NA,TRBD2,TRBV7-2,TRBJ2-5,CASSSYSGFQETQYF,TGTGCCAGCAGTTCATATAGCGGGTTCCAAGAGACCCAGTACTTC
16,NA,TRBD1,TRBV7-9,TRBJ1-5,CASSLGVGTGNQPQHF,TGTGCCAGCAGCTTAGGAGTTGGGACAGGGAATCAGCCCCAGCATTTT
13,once,TRBD1,TRBV6-5,TRBJ1-2,CASSGQGMNGYTF,TGTGCCAGCAGTGGACAGGGTATGAATGGCTACACCTTC
14,NA,TRBD2,TRBV5-4,TRBJ2-1,CASSNGLAFNEQFF,TGTGCCAGCAGCAACGGACTAGCGTTCAATGAGCAGTTCTTC
14,few,NA,TRBV5-5,TRBJ2-7,CASSLQPSSYEQYF,TGTGCCAGCAGCTTACAGCCCAGCTCCTACGAGCAGTACTTC
17,NA,NA,TRBV5-1,TRBJ2-1,CASSVEGIASALGEQFF,TGCGCCAGCAGCGTAGAAGGAATAGCGTCAGCCCTGGGTGAGCAGTTCTTC
13,once,NA,TRBV6-5,TRBJ1-1,CASTPRAGGEAFF,TGTGCCAGCACCCCCCGGGCGGGCGGTGAAGCTTTCTTT
15,NA,TRBD1,TRBV28,TRBJ1-5,CASSFIIRGTQPQHF,TGTGCCAGCAGTTTCATCATCAGGGGGACCCAGCCCCAGCATTTT
14,NA,NA,TRBV10-3,TRBJ2-7,CAIRMDSSSYEQYF,TGTGCCATCAGGATGGACTCCAGCAGCTACGAGCAGTACTTC
15,NA,NA,TRBV28,TRBJ1-5,CASSSGGYSNQPQHF,TGTGCCAGCAGTTCAGGAGGATATAGCAATCAGCCCCAGCATTTT
15,NA,NA,TRBV11-2,TRBJ2-2,CASSLSGLYTGELFF,TGTGCCAGCAGCTTATCGGGTTTGTACACCGGGGAGCTGTTTTTT
14,NA,TRBD2,TRBV6-5,TRBJ2-1,CASRISGRRNEQFF,TGTGCCAGCAGGATTAGCGGGAGGAGAAATGAGCAGTTCTTC
13,NA,NA,TRBV6-5,TRBJ1-2,CASGELSGGGYTF,TGTGCCAGCGGAGAGCTGTCCGGTGGAGGCTACACCTTC
15,NA,TRBD1,TRBV15,TRBJ1-4,CATSTGTGGNEKLFF,TGTGCCACCAGCACAGGGACAGGGGGGAATGAAAAACTGTTTTTT
13,NA,NA,TRBV27,TRBJ1-2,CASSLARDYGYTF,TGTGCCAGCAGTTTAGCCAGGGACTATGGCTACACCTTC
17,NA,NA,TRBV4-3,TRBJ1-1,CASSQGNSGGMDTEAFF,TGCGCCAGCAGCCAAGGTAACTCGGGGGGGATGGACACTGAAGCTTTCTTT
13,NA,TRBD1,TRBV9,TRBJ2-5,CASNRDSKETQYF,TGTGCCAGCAACCGGGACAGCAAAGAGACCCAGTACTTC
21,NA,NA,TRBV27,TRBJ1-4,CASSPKIHRVALPTTNEKLFF,TGTGCCAGCAGTCCAAAGATCCACAGGGTAGCCCTACCGACAACTAATGAAAAACTGTTTTTT
16,NA,NA,TRBV9,TRBJ1-1,CASSVAPDSMNTEAFF,TGTGCCAGCAGCGTAGCGCCAGACAGCATGAACACTGAAGCTTTCTTT
14,NA,TRBD1,TRBV5-6,TRBJ2-7,CASSFRGRVYEQYF,TGTGCCAGCAGCTTTAGGGGGCGCGTATACGAGCAGTACTTC
14,NA,NA,TRBV16,TRBJ2-6,CASSQSDSANVLTF,TGTGCCAGCAGCCAATCCGACTCGGCCAACGTCCTGACTTTC
14,NA,NA,TRBV4-1,TRBJ2-3,CASSQALLVDTQYF,TGCGCCAGCAGCCAAGCACTCCTTGTGGATACGCAGTATTTT
18,NA,NA,TRBV12-5,TRBJ2-7,CASGLVPPLGGRYLGQYF,TGTGCTAGTGGTTTGGTGCCCCCTCTGGGGGGGCGATACCTCGGGCAGTACTTC
13,NA,NA,TRBV28,TRBJ1-2,CASSLSTVFGYTF,TGTGCCAGCAGTCTCTCCACAGTGTTTGGCTACACCTTC
15,NA,TRBD1,TRBV27,TRBJ2-7,CASSAPDRGEYEQYF,TGTGCCAGCAGTGCCCCCGACAGGGGGGAGTACGAGCAGTACTTC
14,few,TRBD1,TRBV5-6,TRBJ2-7,CASRSTGGGYEQYF,TGTGCCAGCAGATCGACAGGGGGCGGTTACGAGCAGTACTTC
15,NA,TRBD1,TRBV7-8,TRBJ2-2,CASSLRQGNTGELFF,TGTGCCAGCAGCTTACGACAGGGAAACACCGGGGAGCTGTTTTTT